This TCR beta chain was captured in a study of metastatic and nonmetastatic thyroid tumors. This clone was seen ten or more times. TCRdb re-called the PCR reads via MiXCR. The data contain about 90,000 clones, 8% to 9.5% of them singletons. The CDR3 spans 14 residues. J gave up 7 bases and V 4 bases, and 9 bases lay outside the gene matches. Germline V gene lookup returns CDR1 MDHEN and CDR2 SYDVKM. Thyroid surgery was performed in patients who had received no treatment beforehand. The V gene is TRBV28, the J gene TRBJ2-7; 8 bases align to TRBD1. What was sequenced was blood. The origin of this receptor is a female donor with papillary thyroid cancer or a benign thyroid nodule (not recorded which). Some clones in this sample may be carry-over from other donors' samples. CDR3 residues: CASSSPGQGHEQYF. The DNA for the CDR3 is TGTGCCAGCAGTTCCCCAGGACAGGGTCATGAGCAGTACTTC. The full variable domain, in which reference TRBV28 and TRBJ2-7 provide the parts outside the CDR3, is DVKVTQSSRYLVKRTGEKVFLECVQDMDHENMFWYRQDPGLGLRLIYFSYDVKMKEKGDIPEGYSVSREKKERFSLILESASTNQTSMYLCASSSPGQGHEQYFGPGTRLTVT.